A selection of T cell receptor beta chains follows, all from one sample in a study of HIV-infected children after antiretroviral therapy interruption. TCRdb independently ran MiXCR on the 3' RACE reads; one entry per CDR3 protein. This table holds about 37,000 distinct CDR3 sequences, approximately 7% found once. Sample: CD45RA+ CD4+ T cells from PBMCs, pooled from several time points, taken from a donor given antiretroviral therapy, either interrupted or continuous. The receptors were sampled from a pool of human donors with HIV. CDR3s include the opening cysteine and the closing phenylalanine or tryptophan. The D gene is left open where the match is weak. Part of the rows lack a size; the others show once, few, many or a class for expanded clones.

V gene	clone size	J gene	D gene	CDR3 DNA	CDR3 protein
TRBV11-2	medium-sized	TRBJ2-1	NA	TGTGCCAGCAGCTGGGCCGAGCAGTTCTTC	CASSWAEQFF
TRBV29-1	medium-sized	TRBJ2-2	NA	TGCAGCGCCCAATTCAGGGGAGCCGGGGAGCTGTTTTTT	CSAQFRGAGELFF
TRBV27	many	TRBJ1-3	TRBD1	TGTGCCAGCAGCTCGGGACAGAACTCTGGAAACACCATATATTTT	CASSSGQNSGNTIYF
TRBV10-3	NA	TRBJ2-5	NA	TGTGCCGCCGGACGGAGTAGCGGAGAACAAGAGACCCAGTACTTC	CAAGRSSGEQETQYF
TRBV19	many	TRBJ1-1	NA	TGTGCCAGTAGGCAAAGGCTGGGTGAAGCTTTCTTT	CASRQRLGEAFF
TRBV12-3/TRBV12-4	medium-sized	TRBJ2-1	NA	TGTGCAAGCAGCTTAGATTTACTGGGGGGGCGTGCTGAGCAGTTCTTC	CASSLDLLGGRAEQFF
TRBV6-5	many	TRBJ2-3	NA	TGTGCCAGCACCGACGGACGGTCTAATACGCAGTATTTT	CASTDGRSNTQYF
TRBV12-3/TRBV12-4	many	TRBJ1-1	NA	TGTGCCAGCATCCTCGCCCCCGGGTCGAACACTGAAGCTTTCTTT	CASILAPGSNTEAFF
TRBV7-1	NA	TRBJ2-7	TRBD1	TGTGCCAGCAGCACTGGGACAGGTTCCTACGAGCAGTACTTC	CASSTGTGSYEQYF
TRBV30	NA	TRBJ1-2	NA	TGTGCCTGGAACGGACCCCCGCCAGGGCTAATGGGCTACACCTTC	CAWNGPPPGLMGYTF
TRBV10-1	NA	TRBJ2-3	NA	TGCGCCAGCACCTGGGGCCGCTCCACAGATACGCAGTATTTT	CASTWGRSTDTQYF
TRBV11-2	many	TRBJ2-5	NA	TGTGCCAGCAGCTTTGGCCTCTTTCAAGAGACCCAGTACTTC	CASSFGLFQETQYF
TRBV7-4	medium-sized	TRBJ2-5	NA	TGTGCAAGCAGCTTCGACTGGGGGGAAGACACCCAGTACTTT	CASSFDWGEDTQYF
TRBV5-1	NA	TRBJ2-5	NA	TGCGCCAGCAGCTTGGGTGGCAGACAAGAGACCCAGTACTTC	CASSLGGRQETQYF
TRBV12-3/TRBV12-4	many	TRBJ1-2	NA	TGTGCCAGCAGTTTAGGAGGGACTAGCGGCTACACCTTC	CASSLGGTSGYTF
TRBV6-1	many	TRBJ1-1	NA	TGTGCCAGCAGTGAATTCTCGGTGACCTACACTGAAGCTTTCTTT	CASSEFSVTYTEAFF